The subject of this entry is one T cell receptor beta chain. What it binds is not known. Donors consisted of healthy bone marrow donors. This sample is part of a study of cytomegalovirus exposure and HLA in healthy donors. General study points: Sequencing depth across donors, presence/absence analyses assumed, was roughly uniform.

Both 60 Vbeta primers and 13 Jbeta primers went into the PCR. The assay was immunoSEQ multiplex PCR, and TCRdb's table has in-frame clones only and misses some. The data show 150,000 to 250,000 clones, 79% seen once. V lost 6 bases, J lost 3 bases, and 4 bases stayed unmatched. The CDR3 has 14 residues. The germline gives CDR1 MNHEY, CDR2 SVGAGI. The TCR was taken from a girl aged 5-17 years in good health and CMV-seropositive. The V and J genes are TRBV6-5 and TRBJ2-3; 9 bases fit TRBD2. Sequencing was performed on PBMCs. CDR3 sequence reads: CASRDSGGTDTQYF. In DNA, the CDR3 is TGTGCCAGCAGGGACAGCGGGGGGACAGATACGCAGTATTTT.